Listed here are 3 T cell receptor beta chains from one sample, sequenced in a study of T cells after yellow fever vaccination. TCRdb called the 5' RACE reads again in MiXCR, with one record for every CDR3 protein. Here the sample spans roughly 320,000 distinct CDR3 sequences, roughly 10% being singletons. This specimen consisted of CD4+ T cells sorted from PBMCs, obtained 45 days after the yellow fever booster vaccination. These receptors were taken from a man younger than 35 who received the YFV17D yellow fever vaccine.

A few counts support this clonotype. For the CDR3, the DNA is TGTGCCAGCAGCTTGGTAGTTCGCGGAGCGGGGGAAGGAGATACGCAGTATTTT. Its translation is CASSLVVRGAGEGDTQYF. The V call is TRBV5-6, the J call TRBJ2-3, with TRBD2 matching over 8 bases. In germline, CDR1 is SGHDT, CDR2 YYEEEE. The CDR3 totals 18 residues. Trimming at V came to 0 bases and at J to 5 bases, leaving 14 bases not matched to a gene.

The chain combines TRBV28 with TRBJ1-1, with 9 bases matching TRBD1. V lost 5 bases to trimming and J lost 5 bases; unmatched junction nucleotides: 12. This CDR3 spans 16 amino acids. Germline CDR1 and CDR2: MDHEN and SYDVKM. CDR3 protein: CASSPPGQGSRTEAFF. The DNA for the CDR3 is TGTGCCAGCAGTCCCCCGGGACAGGGTAGTAGGACTGAAGCTTTCTTT.

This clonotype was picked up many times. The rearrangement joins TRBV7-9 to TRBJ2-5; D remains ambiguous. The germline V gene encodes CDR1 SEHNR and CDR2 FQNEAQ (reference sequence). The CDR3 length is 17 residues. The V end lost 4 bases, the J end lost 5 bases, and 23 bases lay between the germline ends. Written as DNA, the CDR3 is TGTGCCAGCAGCTCCCGCTATGACCGAATGGGAAAGGAGACCCAGTACTTC. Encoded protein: CASSSRYDRMGKETQYF.